These T cell receptor beta chains were read from a single sample in a study of CD8+ T cells in alopecia areata. Measured with immunoSEQ multiplex PCR; TCRdb has only the in-frame clones, and not every one. Of 170,000 or so clones listed, 40% to 65% are singletons. The sequenced sample was CD8+ T cells sorted from blood, obtained at week 24, from a patient treated with tofacitinib. The receptor source for this set is a human donor with alopecia areata. The CDR3 runs from the conserved cysteine through the conserved F or W. A D gene is named only where the DNA matches it firmly. Size is stated for part of the rows, as once, few or many counts, or as a class when the clone is expanded.

TRBV19	NA	NA	TRBJ2-6	CASRAGTDLSGANVLTF	TGTGCCAGTAGGGCAGGCACTGACCTCTCTGGGGCCAACGTCCTGACTTTC
TRBV29-1	NA	TRBD2	TRBJ2-1	CSVASGGLDEQFF	TGCAGCGTTGCTAGCGGGGGGCTGGATGAGCAGTTCTTC
TRBV13	NA	NA	TRBJ2-2	CASSPLSGTGELFF	TGTGCCAGCAGCCCGCTGTCGGGCACCGGGGAGCTGTTTTTT
TRBV6-5	NA	NA	TRBJ2-3	CAISESIDTQYF	TGTGCCATCAGTGAGTCGATAGATACGCAGTATTTT
TRBV30	once	NA	TRBJ1-1	CAWSVLFLGGVTEAFF	TGTGCCTGGAGTGTACTTTTCCTAGGTGGTGTGACTGAAGCTTTCTTT
TRBV27	NA	TRBD1	TRBJ1-2	CASSLGTGVYGYTF	TGTGCCAGCAGTCTCGGGACAGGAGTCTATGGCTACACCTTC
TRBV29-1	NA	NA	TRBJ1-1	CSVVSQSAEAFF	TGCAGCGTTGTGTCGCAGAGCGCTGAAGCTTTCTTT
TRBV7-9	NA	NA	TRBJ1-5	CASSVSGRNQPQHF	TGTGCCAGCAGCGTGTCAGGGAGAAATCAGCCCCAGCATTTT
TRBV6-4	NA	TRBD1	TRBJ1-2	CASSEGQGGNYGYTF	TGTGCCAGCAGTGAGGGACAGGGAGGAAACTATGGCTACACCTTC
TRBV9	once	NA	TRBJ2-3	CASSVGALAGTSDTQYF	TGTGCCAGCAGCGTAGGGGCATTGGCGGGGACGTCAGATACGCAGTATTTT
TRBV7-2	NA	TRBD2	TRBJ2-5	CASSSSGGSETQYF	TGTGCCAGCAGCTCTAGCGGGGGGTCGGAGACCCAGTACTTC
TRBV30	NA	NA	TRBJ2-2	CAWSVPGPPMAGELFF	TGTGCCTGGAGTGTACCGGGCCCTCCTATGGCTGGGGAGCTGTTTTTT
TRBV6-6	NA	NA	TRBJ2-5	CASSYSGQETQYF	TGTGCCAGCAGTTACTCTGGGCAAGAGACCCAGTACTTC
TRBV9	few	NA	TRBJ1-1	CASSRSGNTEAFF	TGTGCCAGCAGCCGCTCAGGGAACACTGAAGCTTTCTTT
TRBV29-1	few	NA	TRBJ1-2	CSVEVSGNGYTF	TGCAGCGTTGAAGTTTCAGGGAATGGCTACACCTTC
TRBV4-3	NA	NA	TRBJ1-1	CASSQDLETEAFF	TGCGCCAGCAGCCAAGATCTTGAGACTGAAGCTTTCTTT
TRBV5-6	few	NA	TRBJ2-1	CASSLGGPEQFF	TGTGCCAGCAGCTTGGGAGGGCCTGAGCAGTTCTTC
TRBV5-6	few	NA	TRBJ2-6	CASSSEHGFSGANVLTF	TGTGCCAGCAGCTCCGAACATGGGTTCTCTGGGGCCAACGTCCTGACTTTC
TRBV29-1	NA	NA	TRBJ2-7	CSVLDGRSYEQYF	TGCAGCGTTTTGGACGGCCGCTCCTACGAGCAGTACTTC
TRBV15	NA	TRBD1	TRBJ2-7	CATSGDREAEQYF	TGTGCCACCAGCGGGGACAGGGAGGCCGAGCAGTACTTC
TRBV25-1	NA	TRBD1	TRBJ2-3	CASSHPSRDSYTDTQYF	TGTGCCAGCAGTCACCCTTCCCGGGACAGTTACACAGATACGCAGTATTTT
TRBV25-1	NA	TRBD2	TRBJ2-7	CASSEREGSSAGDEQYF	TGTGCCAGCAGTGAGCGGGAGGGGTCCTCAGCGGGGGACGAGCAGTACTTC
TRBV29-1	few	TRBD1	TRBJ1-1	CSVRGATGGAFF	TGCAGCGTTAGGGGGGCGACAGGGGGAGCTTTCTTT
TRBV29-1	few	NA	TRBJ2-7	CSATGTLYEQYF	TGCAGCGCTACCGGGACATTGTACGAGCAGTACTTC
TRBV30	NA	NA	TRBJ1-1	CAWRANLEAFF	TGTGCCTGGAGGGCAAATCTAGAAGCTTTCTTT
TRBV11-2	NA	NA	TRBJ2-7	CASSWGVTYEQYF	TGTGCCAGCAGCTGGGGGGTCACCTACGAGCAGTACTTC
TRBV7-6	NA	TRBD1	TRBJ1-1	CASSSAGTGLNTEAFF	TGTGCCAGCAGCTCTGCCGGGACAGGGCTGAACACTGAAGCTTTCTTT